This TCR beta chain was found in a study of T cell responses to AZD1222 COVID-19 vaccine. Second-dose intervals near 4 or 12 weeks were combined. With respect to this clone: The antigen remains unidentified.

V shed 5 bases and J shed 4 bases, with 11 bases lying between them. The CDR3 totals 14 residues. CDR1 MDHEN and CDR2 SYDVKM come from the germline V gene. Profiled with immunoSEQ multiplex PCR; TCRdb holds only in-frame clones, not every one. Here the sample spans over 130,000 clones, approximately 90% being singletons. Study-wide points: The study identified only six AZD1222 recipients as seropositive at baseline.

This chain connects TRBV28 to TRBJ2-2; the D gene is possibly TRBD1 (5 bases). The receptor's source is an adult who received the AZD1222 COVID-19 vaccine. The source was peripheral blood, collected 28 days after the second AZD1222 dose. CDR3 residues: CASSIGARTGELFF. The CDR3 DNA is TGTGCCAGCAGTATTGGGGCCCGCACCGGGGAGCTGTTTTTT.